This T cell receptor (beta chain) was captured in a study of patients and donors after allogeneic stem cell transplantation. This clonotype was seen a handful of times. CDR3 length equals 13 residues. Trimming pared 1 base from V and 4 bases from J, leaving 7 bases between. Germline V gene sequence: CDR1 DFQATT, CDR2 SNEGSKA (reference sequence). TCRdb reprocessed the RT-PCR reads via MiXCR and lists one record per CDR3 protein. The sample consists of about 230,000 distinct CDR3 sequences, roughly 15% of them appearing once. Sequences were obtained from blood, either unsorted or a sorted T cell fraction (not recorded which). The chain recombines TRBV20-1 with TRBJ1-4; D unclear. This TCR derives from a human donor who was either an allogeneic HSCT recipient or a stem cell or donor lymphocyte infusion donor (not recorded which). It is not recorded whose cells these are; they may come from a transplant donor. The CDR3 sequence is CSARGQLNEKLFF. The DNA for the CDR3 is TGCAGTGCTAGAGGTCAGCTTAATGAAAAACTGTTTTTT.